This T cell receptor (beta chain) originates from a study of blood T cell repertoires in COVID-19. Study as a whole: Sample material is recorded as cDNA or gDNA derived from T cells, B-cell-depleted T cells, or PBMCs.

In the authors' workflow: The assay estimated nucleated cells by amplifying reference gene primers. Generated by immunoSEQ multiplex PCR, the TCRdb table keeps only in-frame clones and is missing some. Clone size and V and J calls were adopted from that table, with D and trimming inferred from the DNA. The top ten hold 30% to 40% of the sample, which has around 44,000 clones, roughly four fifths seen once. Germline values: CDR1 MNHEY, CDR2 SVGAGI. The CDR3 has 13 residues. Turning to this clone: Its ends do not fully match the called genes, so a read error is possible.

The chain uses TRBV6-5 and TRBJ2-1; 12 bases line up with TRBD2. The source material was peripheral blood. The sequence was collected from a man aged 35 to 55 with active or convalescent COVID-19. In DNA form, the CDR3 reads TGTGCCAGCAGGACTAGCGGGAGATCGGGGGCGGTCTTC. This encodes CASRTSGRSGAVF.